This T cell receptor (beta chain) was identified in a study of blood T cell repertoires in COVID-19. Study details: The study drew acute and convalescent COVID-19 samples from the United States, Italy and Spain. T cells, B-cell-depleted T cells, or PBMCs supplied cDNA or gDNA.

Authors' analysis steps: How many nucleated cells were present was estimated from reference gene primer amplification. Only in-frame clones appear in the TCRdb table, and some are missing; sequencing was by immunoSEQ multiplex PCR. V and J calls and clone size are copied from that table; D and trimming were computed from the DNA. The table lists 95,000 to 100,000 clones, less than 85% of them singletons. The germline CDR1 and CDR2 sequences are GTSNPN and SVGIG (reference sequence). The CDR3 spans 12 residues. V was pared by 2 bases and J by 7 bases, with 8 bases between. The sequence was obtained from a woman older than 75 with active or convalescent COVID-19. V is TRBV30 and J is TRBJ2-2; D unresolved. Sequenced sample: peripheral blood. The CDR3 loop reads CAWSSPHGELFF. CDR3 DNA sequence: TGTGCCTGGAGTAGCCCCCACGGGGAGCTGTTTTTT.